This TCR beta chain derives from a study of cytomegalovirus exposure and HLA in healthy donors. Overall study results and limits: A few V segments could not be told apart, such as TRBV6-2 and TRBV6-3, and were left out. It was only CMV serostatus that was available as immune exposure information. 150 to 200 TCR beta chains were listed as cytomegalovirus-associated. TCR beta sequences reportedly predicted the HLA-A and HLA-B alleles of most subjects accurately.

From germline, CDR1 is SGHVS and CDR2 FQNEAQ. The CDR3 totals 17 residues. V was trimmed by 5 bases and J by 0 bases, leaving 19 bases between them. Regarding this clone: Its antigen is still unknown.

Researchers ran the PCR with 60 Vbeta and 13 Jbeta primers. Profiled with immunoSEQ multiplex PCR; TCRdb holds only in-frame clones, not every one. Here the sample spans tens of thousands of clones, approximately 82% being singletons. This clonotype originated in a woman in her forties in good health and CMV-seropositive. What was sequenced was PBMCs. The V call is TRBV7-8, the J call TRBJ1-2; weak D call: TRBD1 (5 bases). CDR3 nucleotide sequence: TGTGCCAGCAGCCCTATGGGGGGGTTTGTGTCTAACTATGGCTACACCTTC. This translates into CASSPMGGFVSNYGYTF.